One and the same sample provided the 4 T cell receptor beta chains below, sequenced in a study of T cells in localized non-small cell lung cancer. Sequenced by immunoSEQ multiplex PCR; TCRdb stores in-frame clones only, minus some. The table has 45,000 to 70,000 clones, 70% to 90% seen once. The specimen comprised peripheral blood, sampled before any cancer treatment. The receptors originated from a woman aged 35 to 70 with stage I lung adenocarcinoma.

The chain links TRBV2 to TRBJ1-1; D not resolved. V lost 6 bases and J lost 6, with 17 bases in between. The CDR3 extends over 14 amino acids. Germline assignment: CDR1 SNHLY and CDR2 FYNNEI. The CDR3 protein is CASSASAVLPEAFF. In DNA form, the CDR3 reads TGTGCCAGCAGCGCGTCCGCGGTGTTGCCTGAAGCTTTCTTT.

This sequence joins TRBV19 and TRBJ1-2; unclear D gene. Germline V gives CDR1 LNHDA, CDR2 SQIVND (reference sequence). The V end lost 11 bases, the J end lost 8 bases, and 9 bases lay between the germline ends. The CDR3 length is 9 residues. The DNA for the CDR3 is TGTGCCGGCCACGGGGGCTACACCTTC. Its protein is CAGHGGYTF. The full variable domain, completed using reference TRBV19 and TRBJ1-2, is DGGITQSPKYLFRKEGQNVTLSCEQNLNHDAMYWYRQDPGQGLRLIYYSQIVNDFQKGDIAEGYSVSREKKESFPLTVTSAQKNPTAFYLCAGHGGYTFGSGTRLTVV.

This rearrangement joins TRBV6-5 to TRBJ2-4; D not certain. CDR1 and CDR2 from the germline V gene are MNHEY and SVGAGI. The CDR3 length is 15 residues. Deletions cut 6 bases from V and 3 bases from J, with 15 bases between. The CDR3 here is CASRSTWPDKNIQYF. Written as DNA, the CDR3 is TGTGCCAGCAGATCGACGTGGCCCGACAAAAACATTCAGTACTTC.

This clone appeared a few times. The chain has TRBV7-9 and TRBJ2-7; D gene uncertain. The CDR3 is 15 amino acids. The V gene's germline CDR1 is SEHNR and CDR2 FQNEAQ (reference sequence). V lost 1 base and J 3 bases, leaving 13 bases between the germline ends. Here the CDR3 reads CASSLEHTAVYEQYF. Here the CDR3 DNA reads TGTGCCAGCAGCTTAGAACACACAGCTGTCTACGAGCAGTACTTC.